The 5 T cell receptor beta chains in this list originate from one sample, sequenced in a study of T cell responses to AZD1222 COVID-19 vaccine. This table comes from immunoSEQ multiplex PCR, and its TCRdb copy is limited to in-frame clones, with some not included. The repertoire has fewer than 120,000 clones, around 82% of them found once; the top ten carry 4% to 5%. The sample was peripheral blood, taken on day 0 of AZD1222 vaccination. Receptor source: an adult in good health.

This clone was seen only a few times. The chain employs TRBV6-5 and TRBJ1-6, with D perhaps TRBD1 (5 bases). Trimming removed 6 bases at V and 6 bases at J, with 12 bases between. The CDR3 is 14 amino acids. CDR1 is MNHEY, CDR2 SVGAGI, per germline. The DNA of the CDR3 is TGTGCCAGCAGCCGGGGACGGAGTAATTCACCCCTCCACTTT. Translation: CASSRGRSNSPLHF.

V usage is TRBV28 and J usage is TRBJ2-5; tentative D call: TRBD1 (6 bases). Germline V lookup: CDR1 MDHEN, CDR2 SYDVKM. The CDR3 has 18 residues. The ends were cut back, 3 bases at V and 0 bases at J, with 20 bases in the middle. The CDR3 nucleotides read TGTGCCAGCAGTTTTCCGCTGGCGCCAGGGGCGAACCAAGAGACCCAGTACTTC. Translated, it gives CASSFPLAPGANQETQYF.

V and J are TRBV11-2 and TRBJ1-1, with D unclear. CDR3 length: 12 residues. The germline gives CDR1 SGHAT, CDR2 FQNNGV. The ends were cut back, 2 bases at V and 7 bases at J, with 8 bases in the middle. CDR3 sequence reads: CASSLKNLEAFF. For the CDR3, the DNA is TGTGCCAGCAGCTTAAAAAATCTTGAAGCTTTCTTT.

The V gene is TRBV7-9, the J gene TRBJ2-5, with D perhaps matching TRBD1 or TRBD2 (5 bases each). The CDR3 is 16 amino acids. Germline V CDR1 and CDR2: SEHNR, FQNEAQ (reference sequence). Trimming left V 5 bases short and J 1 base short, with 17 bases between. The CDR3 DNA is TGTGCCAGCAGCCCACGGTTGACGGGACGCCAAGAGACCCAGTACTTC. Its protein product is CASSPRLTGRQETQYF.

This chain links TRBV21-1 with TRBJ2-7; the DNA was not compared with TRBD2, the D call given in the table. TRBV21-1 is a recognized pseudogene. The CDR3 has 12 amino acids. The DNA for the CDR3 is TGTGCCAGCAGCAAGAGCTCCTACGAGCAGTACTTC. Amino acids: CASSKSSYEQYF.